The present TCR beta chain was sequenced within a study of blood T cell repertoires in COVID-19. Study context: Sites in the United States, Italy and Spain provided acute and convalescent COVID-19 samples.

TCRdb keeps only in-frame clones here, not all; method: immunoSEQ multiplex PCR. The sample includes roughly 67,000 clones, around 87% seen only once; the top ten take less than 1.5%. Trimming took 4 bases from V and 8 from J, leaving 8 bases between them. Germline values: CDR1 SQVTM, CDR2 ANQGSEA. The CDR3 spans 11 residues. The sequencing input was peripheral blood. This TCR came from an older woman with acute or convalescent COVID-19. This chain links TRBV29-1 with TRBJ1-4, with D perhaps matching TRBD1 (5 bases). DNA of the CDR3: TGCAGCGTTGGGTCAGGGGAAAAACTGTTTTTT. Protein: CSVGSGEKLFF.